The rows below give T cell receptor beta chains drawn from one sample of a study of shared clonotypes between healthy human individuals. This table comes from immunoSEQ multiplex PCR, and its TCRdb copy is limited to in-frame clones, with some not included. Of around 1 million clones listed, more than 75% are singletons. Specimen: memory CD4+ T cells sorted from blood. These receptor sequences come from a man aged 18-30 years in good health. Each CDR3 is given with its conserved first and last residue. D genes are given only for firm matches. The size field is filled for only some rows; it gives once, few, many or a size class.

V gene	clone size	J gene	D gene	CDR3 protein	CDR3 DNA
TRBV2	-	TRBJ2-5	-	CASSEGPQKETQYF	TGTGCCAGCAGTGAAGGTCCGCAGAAGGAGACCCAGTACTTC
TRBV27	-	TRBJ1-5	TRBD1	CASSPGQYSNQPQHF	TGTGCCAGCTCCCCGGGACAGTATAGCAATCAGCCCCAGCATTTT
TRBV2	-	TRBJ2-7	-	CASRYSSYEQYF	TGTGCCAGCAGATATAGCAGCTACGAGCAGTACTTC
TRBV18	-	TRBJ2-5	-	CASSPTGGTGETQYF	TGTGCCAGCTCCCCCACCGGTGGGACCGGGGAGACCCAGTACTTC
TRBV10-1	-	TRBJ2-3	TRBD2	CASPVAGGGTDTQYF	TGCGCCAGCCCCGTCGCGGGGGGGGGCACAGATACGCAGTATTTT
TRBV11-2	many	TRBJ2-3	-	CASSFWGASTDTQYF	TGTGCCAGCAGCTTTTGGGGGGCGAGCACAGATACGCAGTATTTT
TRBV7-2	-	TRBJ2-1	-	CASSLKGNNEQFF	TGTGCCAGCAGCTTAAAAGGGAACAATGAGCAGTTCTTC
TRBV30	-	TRBJ1-6	-	CAWRGRGDSPLHF	TGTGCCTGGAGAGGCAGGGGAGATTCACCCCTCCACTTT
TRBV6-5	few	TRBJ1-2	-	CASSYPGDYGYTF	TGTGCCAGCAGTTACCCGGGGGACTATGGCTACACCTTC
TRBV14	-	TRBJ1-6	TRBD1	CASSQRSGQGNSPLHF	TGTGCCAGCAGCCAACGTTCGGGACAGGGGAATTCACCCCTCCACTTT
TRBV5-1	-	TRBJ2-3	TRBD2	CASSHGTSGFTDTQYF	TGCGCCAGCAGCCACGGGACTAGCGGGTTCACAGATACGCAGTATTTT
TRBV10-3	few	TRBJ1-4	-	CAISDRDRGEKLFF	TGTGCCATCAGTGACAGGGACCGGGGTGAAAAACTGTTTTTT
TRBV19	-	TRBJ2-7	TRBD1	CASSISWDRSYEQYF	TGTGCCAGTAGTATTTCATGGGACAGGTCCTACGAGCAGTACTTC
TRBV6-6	-	TRBJ2-7	-	CASSYSRGAFEQYF	TGTGCCAGCAGTTACTCCCGGGGGGCGTTCGAGCAGTACTTC
TRBV19	once	TRBJ1-5	TRBD1	CASSFPGTGEQPQHF	TGTGCCAGTAGTTTTCCCGGGACAGGGGAACAGCCCCAGCATTTT
TRBV28	-	TRBJ1-1	-	CASTYSRGGGLGNTEAFF	TGTGCCAGCACCTATTCGAGAGGCGGGGGGCTCGGGAACACTGAAGCTTTCTTT
TRBV10-3	-	TRBJ2-7	-	CAISSVAEQYF	TGTGCCATCAGCTCCGTCGCCGAGCAGTACTTC
TRBV18	-	TRBJ1-1	-	CASSPVETTVMNTEAFF	TGTGCCAGCTCACCCGTAGAAACTACAGTCATGAACACTGAAGCTTTCTTT
TRBV19	-	TRBJ1-6	-	CASKLGFADNSPLHF	TGTGCCAGTAAATTGGGATTCGCGGACAATTCACCCCTCCACTTT
TRBV27	-	TRBJ2-1	-	CASSYSGAEFF	TGTGCCAGCAGTTACTCTGGGGCGGAGTTCTTC
TRBV6-6	-	TRBJ1-2	-	CASSYRTDYGYTF	TGTGCCAGCAGTTATAGGACAGACTATGGCTACACCTTC
TRBV30	once	TRBJ2-2	TRBD2	CAWSARLAGTGELFF	TGTGCCTGGAGTGCCCGACTAGCGGGTACCGGGGAGCTGTTTTTT
TRBV18	-	TRBJ1-5	-	CASSAEVVQPQHF	TGTGCCAGCTCAGCAGAAGTAGTTCAGCCCCAGCATTTT
TRBV5-5	-	TRBJ1-6	-	CASSLDGKGYGNSPLHF	TGTGCCAGCAGCTTAGATGGGAAGGGGTATGGGAATTCACCCCTCCACTTT
TRBV5-6	-	TRBJ2-3	-	CASSRGQIGTDTQYF	TGTGCCAGCAGCCGTGGACAGATCGGCACAGATACGCAGTATTTT
TRBV15	-	TRBJ2-7	-	CATSRERTATYEQYF	TGTGCCACCAGCAGAGAAAGGACGGCAACCTACGAGCAGTACTTC
TRBV6-4	-	TRBJ2-5	-	CATSLRGGETQYF	TGTGCCACCAGTTTGAGGGGTGGAGAGACCCAGTACTTC
TRBV19	-	TRBJ1-2	-	CASSIGGSPGRGYTF	TGTGCCAGTAGTATAGGAGGCAGCCCTGGGAGGGGCTACACCTTC
TRBV7-2	-	TRBJ2-7	-	CASSPGGGSLSYEQYF	TGTGCCAGCAGCCCTGGGGGGGGCAGCTTAAGTTACGAGCAGTACTTC
TRBV5-1	-	TRBJ1-2	-	CASSPGPGNYGYTF	TGCGCCAGCAGCCCTGGACCGGGGAACTATGGCTACACCTTC
TRBV7-9	-	TRBJ2-5	TRBD1	CASSLPRTGGWETQYF	TGTGCCAGCAGCCTACCCCGGACAGGGGGTTGGGAGACCCAGTACTTC
TRBV6-6	-	TRBJ1-5	-	CASSYIGNQPQHF	TGTGCCAGCAGTTACATCGGCAATCAGCCCCAGCATTTT
TRBV2	few	TRBJ1-5	TRBD1	CASSAQGANQPQHF	TGTGCCAGCAGCGCACAGGGGGCTAATCAGCCCCAGCATTTT
TRBV2	few	TRBJ1-2	-	CASNPGELANYGYTF	TGTGCCAGCAACCCCGGGGAGTTAGCTAACTATGGCTACACCTTC
TRBV6-1	once	TRBJ2-7	-	CASSETGKSYEQYF	TGTGCCAGCAGTGAAACCGGCAAATCCTACGAGCAGTACTTC
TRBV6-5	-	TRBJ2-3	-	CASSYGGFTDTQYF	TGTGCCAGCAGTTACGGGGGGTTCACAGATACGCAGTATTTT
TRBV19	-	TRBJ1-1	TRBD1	CASSAGSTGVNTEAFF	TGTGCCAGTAGTGCCGGATCTACAGGGGTTAACACTGAAGCTTTCTTT
TRBV5-6	-	TRBJ2-1	-	CASSLEFNLGSNNEQFF	TGTGCCAGCAGCTTGGAGTTTAACCTTGGAAGCAACAATGAGCAGTTCTTC
TRBV30	-	TRBJ2-7	-	CAWNQGGLEGFFQQHEQYF	TGTGCCTGGAACCAGGGAGGTTTGGAGGGCTTTTTCCAACAACACGAGCAGTACTTC
TRBV10-3	-	TRBJ1-2	-	CAISVGGGRYGYTF	TGTGCCATCAGTGTTGGTGGCGGGAGGTATGGCTACACCTTC
TRBV7-8	-	TRBJ1-1	-	CASSYVRGGTEAFF	TGTGCCAGCAGCTACGTTAGGGGGGGCACTGAAGCTTTCTTT
TRBV6-1	-	TRBJ1-5	TRBD1	CASSGQGSQHF	TGTGCCAGCAGTGGACAGGGTTCCCAGCATTTT
TRBV11-2	-	TRBJ2-3	TRBD1	CASSLGTGRPSTDTQYF	TGTGCCAGCAGCCTAGGGACAGGTCGTCCTAGCACAGATACGCAGTATTTT
TRBV30	-	TRBJ1-1	-	CAWQEPWRRRAFF	TGTGCCTGGCAAGAACCGTGGCGGCGCCGAGCTTTCTTT
TRBV6-1	once	TRBJ1-5	-	CASGRTDSNQPQHF	TGTGCCAGCGGACGGACAGATAGCAATCAGCCCCAGCATTTT
TRBV7-9	-	TRBJ2-7	TRBD1	CASSLGRTGLDEQYF	TGTGCCAGCAGCTTAGGGAGGACAGGGCTGGACGAGCAGTACTTC
TRBV11-1	-	TRBJ2-7	-	CASSLFPKSSYEQYF	TGTGCCAGCAGCTTATTTCCCAAGAGCTCCTACGAGCAGTACTTC
TRBV29-1	-	TRBJ2-1	TRBD1	CSADRGRDNEQFF	TGCAGCGCGGACAGGGGGCGCGACAATGAGCAGTTCTTC
TRBV30	once	TRBJ1-6	-	CAWRIGDRLNSPLHF	TGTGCCTGGAGAATAGGGGACCGATTGAATTCACCCCTCCACTTT
TRBV5-1	-	TRBJ2-7	-	CASSTRTARDEQYF	TGCGCCAGCAGCACCAGGACAGCGCGGGACGAGCAGTACTTC